The clone carrying this T cell receptor beta chain appeared a few times. Its antigen remains unidentified. The sample originates from a study of Ad26.COV2.S vaccination and SARS-CoV-2 variants. Study-wide results and caveats: Analytic work on TCR breadth and depth might have understated the full extent of total T cell responses. Post-vaccination breadth of spike-specific CD8+ and CD4+ T cell responses was reportedly substantial. Across vaccine and placebo recipients, the breadth of non-spike TCRs was similar. Among vaccine recipients, spike-specific TCR breadth exceeded that of placebo recipients.

Here immunoSEQ multiplex PCR was the method, and the copy in TCRdb shows in-frame clones only, minus some. Altogether roughly 100,000 clones are present, roughly 75% being singletons, with the ten largest covering 15% to 20%. There are 15 residues in the CDR3. The germline V gene encodes CDR1 LGHNA and CDR2 YNFKEQ. J lost 5 bases, V lost 2 bases, and 5 bases had no gene match. The chain links TRBV4-2 to TRBJ1-2; 10 bases match TRBD1. The sequence came from a human donor who had recovered from COVID-19. The sequencing used peripheral blood, collected after recovery from COVID-19. In DNA form, the CDR3 reads TGTGCCAGCAGCCAACGGGGACAGGGGTTGTATGGCTACACCTTC. Protein product: CASSQRGQGLYGYTF.